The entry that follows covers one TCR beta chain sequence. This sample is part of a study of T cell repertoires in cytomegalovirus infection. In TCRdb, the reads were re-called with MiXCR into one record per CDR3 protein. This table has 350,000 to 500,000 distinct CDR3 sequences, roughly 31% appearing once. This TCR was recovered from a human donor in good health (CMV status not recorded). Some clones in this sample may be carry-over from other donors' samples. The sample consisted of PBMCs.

The CDR3 region is CASIGLNTEAFF. In DNA, the CDR3 is TGTGCCAGCATTGGGCTGAACACTGAAGCTTTCTTT. This chain connects TRBV2 to TRBJ1-1; no clear D gene. CDR1 and CDR2 (germline): SNHLY, FYNNEI. CDR3 length: 12 amino acids. Trimming took off 7 bases at V and 0 bases at J, with 6 bases between the two ends.